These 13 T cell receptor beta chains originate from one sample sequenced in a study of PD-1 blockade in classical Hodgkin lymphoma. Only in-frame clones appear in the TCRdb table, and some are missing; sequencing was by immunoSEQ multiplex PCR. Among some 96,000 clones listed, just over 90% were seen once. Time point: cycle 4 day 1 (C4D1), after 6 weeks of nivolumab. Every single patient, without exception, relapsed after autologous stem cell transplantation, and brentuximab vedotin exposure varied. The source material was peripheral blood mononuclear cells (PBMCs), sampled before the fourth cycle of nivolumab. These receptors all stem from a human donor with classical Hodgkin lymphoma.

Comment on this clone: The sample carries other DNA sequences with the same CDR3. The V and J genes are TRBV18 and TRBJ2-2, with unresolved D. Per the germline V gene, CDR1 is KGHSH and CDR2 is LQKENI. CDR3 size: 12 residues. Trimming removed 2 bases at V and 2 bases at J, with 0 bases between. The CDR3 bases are TGTGCCAGCTCACCAAACACCGGGGAGCTGTTTTTT. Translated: CASSPNTGELFF. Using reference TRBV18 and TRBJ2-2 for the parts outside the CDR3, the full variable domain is NAGVMQNPRHLVRRRGQEARLRCSPMKGHSHVYWYRQLPEEGLKFMVYLQKENIIDESGMPKERFSAEFPKEGPSILRIQQVVRGDSAAYFCASSPNTGELFFGEGSRLTVL.

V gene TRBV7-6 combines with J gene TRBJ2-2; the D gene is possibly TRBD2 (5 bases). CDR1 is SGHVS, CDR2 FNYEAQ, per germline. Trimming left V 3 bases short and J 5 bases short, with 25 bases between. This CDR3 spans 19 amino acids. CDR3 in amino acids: CASSFLPGWRWRRTGELFF. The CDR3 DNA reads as TGTGCCAGCAGCTTCCTCCCCGGGTGGAGGTGGAGGAGGACCGGGGAGCTGTTTTTT.

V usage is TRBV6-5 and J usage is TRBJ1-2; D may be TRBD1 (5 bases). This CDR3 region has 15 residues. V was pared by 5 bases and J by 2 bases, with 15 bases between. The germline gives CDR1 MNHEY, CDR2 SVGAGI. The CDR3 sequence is CASSLSGTGNYGYTF. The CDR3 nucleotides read TGTGCCAGCAGTCTTTCCGGGACGGGAAACTATGGCTACACCTTC.

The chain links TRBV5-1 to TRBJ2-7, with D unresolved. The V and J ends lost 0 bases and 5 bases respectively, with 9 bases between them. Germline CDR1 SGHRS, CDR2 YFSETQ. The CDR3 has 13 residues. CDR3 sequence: CASSLGPVNEQYF. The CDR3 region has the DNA TGCGCCAGCAGCTTGGGGCCGGTGAACGAGCAGTACTTC.

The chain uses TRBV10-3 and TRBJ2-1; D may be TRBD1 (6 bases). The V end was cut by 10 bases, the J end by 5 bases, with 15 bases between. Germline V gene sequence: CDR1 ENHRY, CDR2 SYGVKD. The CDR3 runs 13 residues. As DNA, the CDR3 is TGTGCCACCGAAGACAGGCCTAACAATGAGCAGTTCTTC. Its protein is CATEDRPNNEQFF.

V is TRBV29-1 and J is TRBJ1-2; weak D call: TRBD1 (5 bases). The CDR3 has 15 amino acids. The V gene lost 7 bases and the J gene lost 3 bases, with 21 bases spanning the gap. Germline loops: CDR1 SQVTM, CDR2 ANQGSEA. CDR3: CSGSPVFRGDYGYTF. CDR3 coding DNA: TGCAGCGGATCGCCTGTCTTCCGGGGGGACTATGGCTACACCTTC. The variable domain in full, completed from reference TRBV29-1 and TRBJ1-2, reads SAVISQKPSRDICQRGTSLTIQCQVDSQVTMMFWYRQQPGQSLTLIATANQGSEATYESGFVIDKFPISRPNLTFSTLTVSNMSPEDSSIYLCSGSPVFRGDYGYTFGSGTRLTVV.

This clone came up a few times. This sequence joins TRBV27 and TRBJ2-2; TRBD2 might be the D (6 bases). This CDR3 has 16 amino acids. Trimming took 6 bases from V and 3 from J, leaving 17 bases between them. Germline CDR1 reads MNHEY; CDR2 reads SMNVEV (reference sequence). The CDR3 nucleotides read TGTGCCAGCAGAAACCTTGGGGAGCGGGACACCGGGGAGCTGTTTTTT. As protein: CASRNLGERDTGELFF.

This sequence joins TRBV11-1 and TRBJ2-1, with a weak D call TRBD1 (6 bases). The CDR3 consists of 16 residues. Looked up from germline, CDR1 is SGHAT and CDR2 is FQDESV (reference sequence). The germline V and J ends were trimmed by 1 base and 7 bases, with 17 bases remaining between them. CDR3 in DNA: TGTGCCAGCAGCTTAGGTGCCCAGGGGTCGCGTAATGAGCAGTTCTTC. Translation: CASSLGAQGSRNEQFF.

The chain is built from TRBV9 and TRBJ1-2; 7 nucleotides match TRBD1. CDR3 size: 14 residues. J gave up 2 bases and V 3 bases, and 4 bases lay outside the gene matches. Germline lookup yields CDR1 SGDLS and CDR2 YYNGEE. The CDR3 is CASSGEQGNYGYTF. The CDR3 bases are TGTGCCAGCAGCGGAGAACAGGGGAACTATGGCTACACCTTC. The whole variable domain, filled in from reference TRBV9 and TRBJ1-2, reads DSGVTQTPKHLITATGQRVTLRCSPRSGDLSVYWYQQSLDQGLQFLIQYYNGEERAKGNILERFSAQQFPDLHSELNLSSLELGDSALYFCASSGEQGNYGYTFGSGTRLTVV.

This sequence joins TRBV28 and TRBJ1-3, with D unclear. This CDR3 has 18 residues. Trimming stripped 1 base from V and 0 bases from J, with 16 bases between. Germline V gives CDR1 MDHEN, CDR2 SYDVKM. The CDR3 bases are TGTGCCAGCAGTTTATTATATAGGGTAGGAAGCTCTGGAAACACCATATATTTT. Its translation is CASSLLYRVGSSGNTIYF.

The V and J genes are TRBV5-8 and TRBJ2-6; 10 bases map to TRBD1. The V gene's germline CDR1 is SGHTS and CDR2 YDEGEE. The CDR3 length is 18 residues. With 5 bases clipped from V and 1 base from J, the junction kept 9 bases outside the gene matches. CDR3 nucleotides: TGTGCCAGCAGAGGAACCGGGACAGGGGCGTCTGGGGCCAACGTCCTGACTTTC. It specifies CASRGTGTGASGANVLTF.

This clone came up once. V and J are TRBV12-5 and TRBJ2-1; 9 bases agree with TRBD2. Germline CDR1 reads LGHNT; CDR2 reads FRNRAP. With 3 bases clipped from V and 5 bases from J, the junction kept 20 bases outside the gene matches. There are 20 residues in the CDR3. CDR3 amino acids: CASGLRLAVSYGVYDNEQFF. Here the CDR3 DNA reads TGTGCTAGTGGTTTACGACTAGCGGTTTCCTATGGGGTGTACGACAATGAGCAGTTCTTC.

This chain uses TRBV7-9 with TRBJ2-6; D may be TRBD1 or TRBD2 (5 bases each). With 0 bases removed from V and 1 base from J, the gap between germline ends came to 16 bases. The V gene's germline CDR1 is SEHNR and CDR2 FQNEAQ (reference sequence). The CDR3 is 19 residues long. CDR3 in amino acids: CASSLAGEGYASGANVLTF. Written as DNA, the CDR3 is TGTGCCAGCAGCTTAGCGGGAGAGGGGTACGCTTCTGGGGCCAACGTCCTGACTTTC.